This T cell receptor (beta chain) emerged from a study of blood T cell repertoires in COVID-19. Original processing notes: Estimates of nucleated cell counts were drawn from the amplification of reference gene primers. Here immunoSEQ multiplex PCR was the method, and the copy in TCRdb shows in-frame clones only, minus some. That table gives V, J and clone size, and the DNA gave D and trimming. The data hold 200,000 to 250,000 clones, with 84% observed a single time. V gave up 2 bases and J gave up 2 bases; unmatched junction bases: 5. The CDR3 has 15 residues. Germline V gene sequence: CDR1 MNHNS, CDR2 SASEGT. Ages ranged from roughly 18 to 100 years, with residence in fewer than 25 US areas. Two negative PCRs, clearance, or symptom resolution had been documented for recovered Cohort 3 donors.

The J gene is TRBJ2-7, the V gene TRBV6-1; 8 nucleotides agree with TRBD2. The source of this sequence is a woman between 40 and 55 years old who had recovered from COVID-19. The sequenced sample was PBMCs or T cells enriched from blood (not recorded which). CDR3 amino acids: CASSELASGPYEQYV. The CDR3 DNA is TGTGCCAGCAGTGAACTTGCTAGCGGGCCCTACGAGCAGTACGTC.